The following is a T cell receptor (beta chain) sequence with its context. Its antigen remains unknown. In the PCR, 60 Vbeta and 13 Jbeta primers were used. Method: immunoSEQ multiplex PCR; TCRdb's copy keeps in-frame clones and lacks some. In total, the table holds 150,000 to 250,000 clones. This specimen comes from a study of cytomegalovirus exposure and HLA in healthy donors. Study conclusions and caveats: In a later analysis, V- and J-gene trimming of beta chains associated with a DCLRE1C missense variant, replicated independently. Immune exposure information available was restricted to CMV serostatus.

V lost 8 bases to trimming and J lost 8 bases, with 22 bases between them. CDR1 is GTSNPN and CDR2 is SVGIG in the germline V gene (reference sequence). The CDR3 is 14 amino acids. Every donor was a healthy person donating bone marrow. The specimen was PBMCs. The genes are TRBV30 and TRBJ2-1; the D gene is possibly TRBD1 (6 bases). This sequence originates from a boy aged 5-17 years in good health and CMV-seronegative. The CDR3 nucleotides are TGTGCCAGAAATAGGGACAATTCTATCGATGAGCAGTTCTTC. Translation: CARNRDNSIDEQFF.